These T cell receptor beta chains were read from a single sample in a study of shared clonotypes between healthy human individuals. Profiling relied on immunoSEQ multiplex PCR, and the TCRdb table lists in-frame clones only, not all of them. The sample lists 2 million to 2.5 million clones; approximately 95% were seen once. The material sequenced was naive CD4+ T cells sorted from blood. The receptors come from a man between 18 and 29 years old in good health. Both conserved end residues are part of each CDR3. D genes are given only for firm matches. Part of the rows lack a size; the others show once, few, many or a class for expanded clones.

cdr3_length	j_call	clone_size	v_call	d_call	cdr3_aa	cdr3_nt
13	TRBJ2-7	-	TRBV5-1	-	CASSTTLSYEQYF	TGCGCCAGCAGCACCACACTCTCCTACGAGCAGTACTTC
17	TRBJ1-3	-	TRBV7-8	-	CASSAQSRGRTGNTIYF	TGTGCCAGCAGCGCACAGAGTCGGGGGAGAACTGGAAACACCATATATTTT
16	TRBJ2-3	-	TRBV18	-	CASSPQGTSSTDTQYF	TGTGCCAGCTCACCACAGGGAACTTCTAGCACAGATACGCAGTATTTT
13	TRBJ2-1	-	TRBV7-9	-	CASSLGSYNEQFF	TGTGCCAGCAGCTTAGGCTCCTACAATGAGCAGTTCTTC
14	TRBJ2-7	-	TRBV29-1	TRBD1	CSVTRDRGKYEQYF	TGCAGCGTAACCCGGGACAGGGGAAAGTACGAGCAGTACTTC
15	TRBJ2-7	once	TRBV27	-	CASSLSATGLYEQYF	TGTGCCAGCAGTTTATCGGCCACAGGACTCTACGAGCAGTACTTC
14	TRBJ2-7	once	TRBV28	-	CASSLGDRPYEQYF	TGTGCCAGCAGTTTAGGTGACAGACCCTACGAGCAGTACTTC
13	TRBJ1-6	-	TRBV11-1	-	CASSLEQSSPLHF	TGTGCCAGCAGCTTAGAACAGTCTTCACCCCTCCACTTT
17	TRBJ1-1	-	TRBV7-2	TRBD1	CASSSPPGQGPNTEAFF	TGTGCCAGCAGCTCACCTCCGGGACAGGGACCGAACACTGAAGCTTTCTTT
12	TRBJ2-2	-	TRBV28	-	CASSRVTGELFF	TGTGCCAGCAGCCGAGTCACCGGGGAGCTGTTTTTT
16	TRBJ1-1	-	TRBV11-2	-	CASSPGSFSTGAEAFF	TGTGCCAGCAGCCCGGGGTCCTTCTCTACAGGAGCCGAAGCTTTCTTT
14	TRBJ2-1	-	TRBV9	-	CASSVDVAYNEQFF	TGTGCCAGCAGCGTAGACGTAGCCTACAATGAGCAGTTCTTC
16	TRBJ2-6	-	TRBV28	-	CASSLMGSSGANVLTF	TGTGCCAGCAGTTTGATGGGATCCTCTGGGGCCAACGTCCTGACTTTC
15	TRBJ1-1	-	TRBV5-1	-	CASSLGPGAGTEAFF	TGCGCCAGCAGCTTGGGTCCGGGGGCAGGCACTGAAGCTTTCTTT
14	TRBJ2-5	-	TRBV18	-	CASSPRTSEETQYF	TGTGCCAGCTCACCACGCACATCCGAAGAGACCCAGTACTTC
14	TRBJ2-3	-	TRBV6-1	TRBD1	CASSKQGVRDTQYF	TGTGCCAGCAGTAAACAGGGGGTTCGTGATACGCAGTATTTT
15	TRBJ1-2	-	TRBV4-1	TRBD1	CASSRGGTGSYGYTF	TGCGCCAGCAGCCGGGGGGGGACAGGGAGTTATGGCTACACCTTC
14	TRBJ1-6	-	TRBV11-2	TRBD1	CASSQDRGAGTLHF	TGTGCCAGCAGTCAGGACAGGGGCGCTGGGACCCTCCACTTT
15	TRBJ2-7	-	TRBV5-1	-	CASSLDGTGPSEQYF	TGCGCCAGCAGCTTGGATGGAACCGGTCCATCCGAGCAGTACTTC
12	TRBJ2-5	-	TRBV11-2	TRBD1	CASSGQQETQYF	TGTGCCAGCTCGGGACAGCAAGAGACCCAGTACTTC
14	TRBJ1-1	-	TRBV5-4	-	CASSPGGVRAEAFF	TGTGCCAGCAGTCCTGGGGGGGTTAGGGCTGAAGCTTTCTTT
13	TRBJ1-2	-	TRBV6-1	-	CASTTSVVYGYTF	TGTGCCAGCACCACTTCGGTCGTCTATGGCTACACCTTC
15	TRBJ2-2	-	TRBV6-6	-	CASNKGIGWTGELFF	TGTGCCAGCAACAAGGGAATAGGGTGGACCGGGGAGCTGTTTTTT
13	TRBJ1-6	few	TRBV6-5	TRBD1	CASSYLGQNFYHF	TGTGCCAGCAGTTATCTGGGACAGAACTTTTACCACTTT
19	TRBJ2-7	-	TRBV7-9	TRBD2	CASSLDSPSGSLREYEQYF	TGTGCCAGCAGCTTAGATTCTCCTAGCGGGAGCCTGAGAGAGTACGAGCAGTACTTC
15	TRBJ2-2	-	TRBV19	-	CASSSRDIRSGELFF	TGTGCCAGTAGTTCGCGGGACATACGATCCGGGGAGCTGTTTTTT
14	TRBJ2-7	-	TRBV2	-	CASSGGPEPYEQYF	TGTGCCAGCAGTGGTGGGCCGGAACCCTACGAGCAGTACTTC
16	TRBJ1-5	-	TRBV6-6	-	CASSSEKRDSHQPQHF	TGTGCCAGCAGTTCAGAGAAGAGGGATTCCCATCAGCCCCAGCATTTT
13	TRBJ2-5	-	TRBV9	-	CASSVGGGETQYF	TGTGCCAGCAGCGTAGGCGGCGGTGAGACCCAGTACTTC
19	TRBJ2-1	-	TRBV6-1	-	CASSEGGLGGEASYNEQFF	TGTGCCAGCAGTGAAGGGGGTCTGGGGGGTGAAGCGTCCTACAATGAGCAGTTCTTC
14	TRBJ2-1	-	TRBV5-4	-	CASSLETTNNEQFF	TGTGCCAGCAGCTTAGAAACGACTAACAATGAGCAGTTCTTC
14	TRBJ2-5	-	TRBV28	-	CASSLLSLQETQYF	TGTGCCAGCAGTTTATTGTCCCTCCAAGAGACCCAGTACTTC
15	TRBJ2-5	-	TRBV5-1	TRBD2	CASRTLGLTQETQYF	TGCGCCAGCAGGACACTGGGACTAACACAAGAGACCCAGTACTTC
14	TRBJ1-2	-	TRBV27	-	CASSLARANYGYTF	TGTGCCAGCAGTTTAGCCAGAGCTAACTATGGCTACACCTTC
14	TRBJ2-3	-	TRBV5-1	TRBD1	CASSSRTGPDTQYF	TGCGCCAGCAGCTCCAGGACAGGGCCAGATACGCAGTATTTT
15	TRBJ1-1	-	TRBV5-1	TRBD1	CASSLAGQGVIEAFF	TGCGCCAGCAGCTTGGCCGGGCAGGGGGTGATTGAAGCTTTCTTT
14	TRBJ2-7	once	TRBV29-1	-	CSVQGAPQGNEQYF	TGCAGCGTCCAAGGGGCTCCCCAGGGCAACGAGCAGTACTTC
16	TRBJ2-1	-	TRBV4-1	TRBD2	CASSQEGTSGRGEQFF	TGCGCCAGCAGCCAAGAAGGGACTAGCGGACGGGGTGAGCAGTTCTTC
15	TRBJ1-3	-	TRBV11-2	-	CASSPRALLGNTIYF	TGTGCCAGCAGCCCCCGGGCCCTACTTGGAAACACCATATATTTT
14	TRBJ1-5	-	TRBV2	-	CASSVEGNNQPQHF	TGTGCCAGCAGTGTCGAGGGCAATAATCAGCCCCAGCATTTT
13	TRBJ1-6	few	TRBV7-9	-	CASSSSYNSPLHF	TGTGCCAGCAGCAGCTCCTATAATTCACCCCTCCACTTT
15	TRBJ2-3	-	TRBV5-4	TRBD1	CAAGGQGILTDTQYF	TGTGCCGCTGGAGGACAGGGGATTCTCACAGATACGCAGTATTTT
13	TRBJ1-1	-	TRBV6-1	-	CASTRKENTEAFF	TGTGCCAGCACCCGCAAGGAGAACACTGAAGCTTTCTTT
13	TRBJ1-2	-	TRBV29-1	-	CSVEDPGVGGYTF	TGCAGCGTTGAAGACCCAGGGGTTGGTGGCTACACCTTC
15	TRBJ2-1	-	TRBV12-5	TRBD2	CASGLPGTSGNEQFF	TGTGCTAGTGGTTTGCCGGGGACTAGCGGCAATGAGCAGTTCTTC
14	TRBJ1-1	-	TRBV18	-	CASSPLTGNTEAFF	TGTGCCAGCTCACCACTTACAGGGAACACTGAAGCTTTCTTT
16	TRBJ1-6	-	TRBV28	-	CASSAPGGSYNSPLHF	TGTGCCAGCAGCGCACCGGGGGGCTCCTATAATTCACCCCTCCACTTT
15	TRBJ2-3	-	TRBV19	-	CASSTGQTSTDTQYF	TGTGCCAGTAGTACAGGCCAGACGAGCACAGATACGCAGTATTTT
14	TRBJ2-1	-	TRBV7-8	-	CASSPTRSYNEQFF	TGTGCCAGCAGCCCTACTAGATCCTACAATGAGCAGTTCTTC
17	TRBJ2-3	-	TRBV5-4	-	CASSSTGFQPSTDTQYF	TGTGCCAGCAGCTCAACAGGGTTTCAGCCTAGCACAGATACGCAGTATTTT
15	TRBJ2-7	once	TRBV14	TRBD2	CASSPTSGLWNEQYF	TGTGCCAGCAGCCCCACTAGCGGCCTCTGGAACGAGCAGTACTTC
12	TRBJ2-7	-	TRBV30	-	CAWGAGFYEQYF	TGTGCCTGGGGGGCAGGGTTTTACGAGCAGTACTTC
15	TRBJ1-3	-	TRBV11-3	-	CASSFSGSPGNTIYF	TGTGCCAGCAGCTTCTCGGGGAGCCCTGGAAACACCATATATTTT
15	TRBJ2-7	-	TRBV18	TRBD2	CASSQGLAGVREQYF	TGTGCCAGCTCGCAGGGACTAGCGGGAGTACGCGAGCAGTACTTC
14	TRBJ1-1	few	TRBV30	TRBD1	CAWRTGNLNTEAFF	TGTGCCTGGAGGACAGGGAATTTGAACACTGAAGCTTTCTTT
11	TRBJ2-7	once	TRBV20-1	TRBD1	CSARDGDRDSF	TGCAGTGCTAGAGATGGGGACAGGGACTCCTTC
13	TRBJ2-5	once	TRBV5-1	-	CASSLGRLETQYF	TGCGCCAGCAGCTTGGGTAGATTAGAGACCCAGTACTTC
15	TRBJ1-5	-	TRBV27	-	CASSSAGGYNQPQHF	TGTGCCAGCAGTTCCGCGGGGGGTTACAATCAGCCCCAGCATTTT
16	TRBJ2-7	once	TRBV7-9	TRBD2	CASSPMGLADSYEQYF	TGTGCCAGCAGCCCGATGGGACTAGCGGACTCCTACGAGCAGTACTTC
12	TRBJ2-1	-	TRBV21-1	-	CASTDADNEQFF	TGTGCCAGCACCGACGCTGATAATGAGCAGTTCTTC